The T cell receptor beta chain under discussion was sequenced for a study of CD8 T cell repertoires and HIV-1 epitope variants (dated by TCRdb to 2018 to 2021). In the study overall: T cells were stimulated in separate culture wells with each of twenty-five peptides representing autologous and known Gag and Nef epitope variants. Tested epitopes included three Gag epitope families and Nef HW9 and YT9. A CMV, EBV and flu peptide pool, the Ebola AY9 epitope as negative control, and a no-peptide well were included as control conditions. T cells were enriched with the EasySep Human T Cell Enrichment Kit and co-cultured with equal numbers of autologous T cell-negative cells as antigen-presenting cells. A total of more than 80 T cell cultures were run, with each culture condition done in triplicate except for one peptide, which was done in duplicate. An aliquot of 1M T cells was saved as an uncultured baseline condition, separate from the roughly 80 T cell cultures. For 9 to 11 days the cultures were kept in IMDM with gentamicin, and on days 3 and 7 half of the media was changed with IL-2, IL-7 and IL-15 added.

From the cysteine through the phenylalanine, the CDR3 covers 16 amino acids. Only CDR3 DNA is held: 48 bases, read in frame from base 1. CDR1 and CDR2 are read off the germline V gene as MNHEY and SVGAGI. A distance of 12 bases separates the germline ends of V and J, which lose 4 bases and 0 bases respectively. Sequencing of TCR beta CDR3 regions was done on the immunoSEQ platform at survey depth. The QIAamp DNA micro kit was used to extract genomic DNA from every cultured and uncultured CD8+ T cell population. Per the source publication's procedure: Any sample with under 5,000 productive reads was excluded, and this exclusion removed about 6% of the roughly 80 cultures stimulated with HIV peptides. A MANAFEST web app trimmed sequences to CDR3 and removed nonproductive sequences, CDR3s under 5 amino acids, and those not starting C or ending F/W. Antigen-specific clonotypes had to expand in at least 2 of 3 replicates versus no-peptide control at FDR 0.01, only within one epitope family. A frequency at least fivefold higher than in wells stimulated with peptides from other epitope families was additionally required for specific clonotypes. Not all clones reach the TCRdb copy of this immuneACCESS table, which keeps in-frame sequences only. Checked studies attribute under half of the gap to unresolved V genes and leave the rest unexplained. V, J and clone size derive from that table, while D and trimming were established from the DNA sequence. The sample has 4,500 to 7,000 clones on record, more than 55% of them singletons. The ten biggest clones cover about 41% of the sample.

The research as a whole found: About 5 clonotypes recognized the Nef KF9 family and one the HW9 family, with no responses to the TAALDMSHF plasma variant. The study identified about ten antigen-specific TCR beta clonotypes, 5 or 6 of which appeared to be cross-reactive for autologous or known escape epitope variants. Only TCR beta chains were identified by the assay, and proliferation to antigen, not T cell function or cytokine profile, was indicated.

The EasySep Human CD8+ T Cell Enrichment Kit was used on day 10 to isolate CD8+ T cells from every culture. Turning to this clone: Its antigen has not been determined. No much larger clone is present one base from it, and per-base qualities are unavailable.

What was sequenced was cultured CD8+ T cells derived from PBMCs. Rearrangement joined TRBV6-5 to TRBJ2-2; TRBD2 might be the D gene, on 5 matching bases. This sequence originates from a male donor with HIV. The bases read TGTGCCAGCAGTTCCGAGCGGCAAGCGAACACCGGGGAGCTGTTTTTT. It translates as CASSSERQANTGELFF.